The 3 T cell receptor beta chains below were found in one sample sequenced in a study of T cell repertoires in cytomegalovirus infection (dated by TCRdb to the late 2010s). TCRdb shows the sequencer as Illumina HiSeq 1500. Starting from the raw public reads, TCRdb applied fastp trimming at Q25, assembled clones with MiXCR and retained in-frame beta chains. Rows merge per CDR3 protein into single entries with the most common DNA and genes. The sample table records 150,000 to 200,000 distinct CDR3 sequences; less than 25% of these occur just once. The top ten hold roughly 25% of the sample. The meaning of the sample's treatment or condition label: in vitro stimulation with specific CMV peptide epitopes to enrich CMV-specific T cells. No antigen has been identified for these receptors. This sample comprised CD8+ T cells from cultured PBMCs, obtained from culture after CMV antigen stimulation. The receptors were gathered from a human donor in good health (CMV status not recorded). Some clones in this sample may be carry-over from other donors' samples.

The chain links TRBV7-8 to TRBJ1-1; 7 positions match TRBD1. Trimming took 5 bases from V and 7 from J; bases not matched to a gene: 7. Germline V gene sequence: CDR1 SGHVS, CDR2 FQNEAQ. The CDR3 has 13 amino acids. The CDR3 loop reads CASSRTGQLEAFF. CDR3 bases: TGTGCCAGCAGCCGAACGGGACAGCTTGAAGCTTTCTTT.

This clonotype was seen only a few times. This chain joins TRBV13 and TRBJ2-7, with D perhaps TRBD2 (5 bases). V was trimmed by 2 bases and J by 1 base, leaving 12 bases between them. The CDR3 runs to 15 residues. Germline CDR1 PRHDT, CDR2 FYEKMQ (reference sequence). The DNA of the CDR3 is TGTGCCAGCAGCTTAACTAGGGCCGAATCCTACGAGCAGTACTTC. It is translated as CASSLTRAESYEQYF.

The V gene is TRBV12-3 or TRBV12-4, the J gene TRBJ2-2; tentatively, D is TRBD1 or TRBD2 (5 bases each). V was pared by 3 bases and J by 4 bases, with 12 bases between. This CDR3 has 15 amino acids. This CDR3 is CASSFKTGLTGELFF. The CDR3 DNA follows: TGTGCCAGCAGTTTTAAAACGGGGCTCACCGGGGAGCTGTTTTTT.